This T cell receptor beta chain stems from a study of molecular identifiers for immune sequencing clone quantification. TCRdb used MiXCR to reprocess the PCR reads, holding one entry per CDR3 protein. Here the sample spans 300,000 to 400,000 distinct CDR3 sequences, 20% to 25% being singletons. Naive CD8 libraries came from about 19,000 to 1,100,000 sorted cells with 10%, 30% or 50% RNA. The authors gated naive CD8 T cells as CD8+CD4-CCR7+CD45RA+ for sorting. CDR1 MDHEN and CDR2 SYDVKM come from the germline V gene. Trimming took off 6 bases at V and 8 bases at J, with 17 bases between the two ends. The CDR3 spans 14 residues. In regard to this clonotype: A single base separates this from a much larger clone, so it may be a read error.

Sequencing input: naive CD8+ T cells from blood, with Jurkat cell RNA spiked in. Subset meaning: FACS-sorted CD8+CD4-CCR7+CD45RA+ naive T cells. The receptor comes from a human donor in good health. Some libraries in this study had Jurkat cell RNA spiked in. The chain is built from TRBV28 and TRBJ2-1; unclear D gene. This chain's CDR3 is CASRLLSGVDEQFF. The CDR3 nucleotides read TGTGCCAGCAGGTTACTTTCTGGGGTGGATGAGCAGTTCTTC.